The 23 T cell receptor beta chains below come from one sample, sequenced in a study of blood T cell repertoires in COVID-19. Only in-frame clones appear in the TCRdb table, and some are missing; sequencing was by immunoSEQ multiplex PCR. This table has 330,000 or so clones, roughly 89% appearing once. Sequenced sample: peripheral blood. The receptors derive from a man under 40 with COVID-19, enrolled during active disease.

This clone was seen once. The V and J genes are TRBV6-5 and TRBJ2-7, with 9 bases fitting TRBD2. The CDR3 has 15 amino acids. With 1 base clipped from V and 1 base from J, the junction kept 2 bases outside the gene matches. Germline CDR1 and CDR2: MNHEY and SVGAGI. CDR3 nucleotide sequence: TGTGCCAGCAGTTACTTGGCGGGAGGGTCCTACGAGCAGTACTTC. Amino acids: CASSYLAGGSYEQYF.

In its sample, this clone was seen a few times. The chain employs TRBV28 and TRBJ1-1; D not certain. The CDR3 has 13 amino acids. V was cut by 4 bases and J by 7 bases, with 13 bases left in between. Germline CDR1 MDHEN, CDR2 SYDVKM. The CDR3 region is CASSSSPTYEAFF. In nucleotides, the CDR3 is TGTGCCAGCAGTTCATCCCCCACATATGAAGCTTTCTTT.

CDR3 in amino acids: CASHGSGNYGYTF. In nucleotides, the CDR3 is TGTGCCAGCCATGGGTCAGGCAACTATGGCTACACCTTC. J is TRBJ1-2 and V is TRBV6-5; D unclear. Per the germline V gene, CDR1 is MNHEY and CDR2 is SVGAGI. With 8 bases removed from V and 2 bases from J, the gap between germline ends came to 12 bases. The CDR3 is 13 amino acids.

This clone was detected only once. This sequence joins TRBV19 and TRBJ1-6, with TRBD1 identical over 7 bases. The V and J ends lost 5 bases and 5 bases, in that order; junction bases with no gene match: 6. Per germline, CDR1 LNHDA and CDR2 SQIVND (reference sequence). The CDR3 covers 15 residues. The CDR3 nucleotides are TGTGCCAGTAGTGTTGGACAGGCCGATAATTCACCCCTCCACTTT. Translating gives CASSVGQADNSPLHF. Based on the CDR3 plus reference TRBV19 and TRBJ1-6, the full variable domain is DGGITQSPKYLFRKEGQNVTLSCEQNLNHDAMYWYRQDPGQGLRLIYYSQIVNDFQKGDIAEGYSVSREKKESFPLTVTSAQKNPTAFYLCASSVGQADNSPLHFGNGTRLTVT.

The rearrangement uses TRBV4-3 and TRBJ1-1; tentatively, D is TRBD1 (5 bases). The ends were cut back, 4 bases at V and 0 bases at J, with 12 bases in the middle. CDR3 length: 15 residues. Germline values: CDR1 LGHNA, CDR2 YSLEER. This chain's CDR3 is CASSPGTGLNTEAFF. The CDR3 DNA sequence: TGCGCCAGCAGCCCTGGTACAGGCTTGAACACTGAAGCTTTCTTT.

The chain has TRBV14 and TRBJ2-3, with 8 bases identical to TRBD1. Trimming at V came to 3 bases and at J to 6 bases, leaving 2 bases not matched to a gene. The CDR3 is 13 amino acids. The V gene's germline CDR1 is SGHDN and CDR2 FVKESK. In DNA, the CDR3 is TGTGCCAGCAGCCAGTGGACAGGGGATACGCAGTATTTT. It is translated as CASSQWTGDTQYF.

The chain carries TRBV7-2 and TRBJ2-7, with 7 bases that match TRBD2. This CDR3 comprises 16 residues. CDR1 is SGHTA and CDR2 is FQGNSA in the germline V gene. V shed 2 bases, J shed 3 bases, and the junction held 10 bases outside the gene matches. DNA of the CDR3: TGTGCCAGCAGCTTACTTCCGGGGGGACTCAGCTACGAGCAGTACTTC. This translates into CASSLLPGGLSYEQYF.

The gene calls are TRBV5-5 and TRBJ2-1, with a possible D match to TRBD1 (6 bases). The V gene lost 5 bases and the J gene lost 6 bases, with 18 bases spanning the gap. Per the germline V gene, CDR1 is SGHKS and CDR2 is YYEKEE (reference sequence). The CDR3 extends over 15 amino acids. The CDR3 region has the DNA TGTGCCAGCAGGCGTACCGGGACACCCGGCAATGAGCAGTTCTTC. Protein: CASRRTGTPGNEQFF.

This clone was counted a few times. The V and J genes are TRBV7-9 and TRBJ2-1; the D gene is possibly TRBD1 (5 bases). Trimming cost V 1 base and J 10 bases, with 8 bases left between them. Germline assignment: CDR1 SEHNR and CDR2 FQNEAQ (reference sequence). The CDR3 has 12 amino acids. CDR3 sequence (DNA): TGTGCCAGCAGCTTAGGCAGGACAGAGCAGTTCTTC. Its protein is CASSLGRTEQFF.

V and J are TRBV9 and TRBJ2-2, with TRBD1 as a possible D gene (6 bases). Trimming removed 0 bases from V and 6 bases from J, with 12 bases in between. Germline-derived CDR1 and CDR2 are SGDLS and YYNGEE. This CDR3 region has 15 residues. The CDR3 DNA sequence: TGTGCCAGCAGCGTAGTATTACAGGGCGCCGGGGAGCTGTTTTTT. Amino acids: CASSVVLQGAGELFF.

As DNA, the CDR3 is TGTGCCAGCAGCCAAGCGGGAGTTGAGACCCAGTACTTC. It is translated as CASSQAGVETQYF. This sequence joins TRBV3-1 (or the pseudogene TRBV3-2) and TRBJ2-5; possibly TRBD2 for D (6 bases). Germline CDR1 is LGHDT and CDR2 is YNNKEL (reference sequence). V lost 1 base and J lost 5, with 8 bases in between. CDR3 length: 13 residues.

The CDR3 loop reads CASSIRTGWTEAFF. The CDR3 nucleotides read TGTGCCAGTAGTATCAGGACAGGGTGGACTGAAGCTTTCTTT. The chain is built from TRBV19 and TRBJ1-1, with 8 bases lining up with TRBD1. Losses at the gene ends were 3 bases for V and 5 bases for J; bases not matched to a gene: 5. Germline assignment: CDR1 LNHDA and CDR2 SQIVND (reference sequence). CDR3 size: 14 residues.

This clone came up a few times. The chain employs TRBV7-9 and TRBJ2-1; D remains ambiguous. Deletions cut 3 bases from V and 3 bases from J, with 12 bases between. Germline V gene lookup returns CDR1 SEHNR and CDR2 FQNEAQ (reference sequence). The CDR3 loop spans 15 amino acids. This chain's CDR3 is CASSFNSLLYNEQFF. The CDR3 DNA reads TGTGCCAGCAGCTTTAACAGCCTGCTCTACAATGAGCAGTTCTTC.

This chain connects TRBV7-3 to TRBJ1-6; D is ambiguous. In germline, CDR1 is SGHTA, CDR2 FQGTGA. V lost 0 bases and J 7 bases, leaving 10 bases between the germline ends. The CDR3 loop spans 15 amino acids. CDR3 protein: CASSLTAGWNSPLHF. DNA for the CDR3: TGTGCCAGCAGCTTAACTGCCGGGTGGAATTCACCCCTCCACTTT.

This clone was counted a single time. CDR3 region: CASSQEGGRTEAFF. The CDR3 DNA reads TGCGCCAGCAGCCAAGAGGGAGGGAGGACTGAAGCTTTCTTT. This chain joins TRBV4-3 and TRBJ1-1; D call uncertain. The CDR3 sequence is 14 residues long. The germline V and J ends were trimmed by 0 bases and 5 bases, with 10 bases remaining between them. The germline V gene has CDR1 LGHNA and CDR2 YSLEER.

The chain joins TRBV7-8 to TRBJ1-1, with D possibly TRBD1 on 5 matching bases. Trimming removed 2 bases from V and 3 bases from J, with 13 bases in between. The CDR3 runs 15 residues. Germline assignment: CDR1 SGHVS and CDR2 FQNEAQ. CDR3 nucleotide sequence: TGTGCCAGCAGCTTATTAGGCACAGGTTACACTGAAGCTTTCTTT. Its protein product is CASSLLGTGYTEAFF.

This chain links TRBV6-2 or TRBV6-3 with TRBJ2-7; 7 nucleotides line up with TRBD1. V was pared by 6 bases and J by 1 base, with 15 bases of the junction left unmatched. CDR3 length: 17 amino acids. Germline-derived CDR1 and CDR2 are MNHEY and SVGEGT. The CDR3 coding sequence is TGTGCCAGCAGCAACGAGGGGGCGCGAGTCAGTTCCTACGAGCAGTACTTC. Translated, it gives CASSNEGARVSSYEQYF.

The V call is TRBV5-8, the J call TRBJ2-1, with a weak D call TRBD2 (5 bases). The CDR3 extends over 15 amino acids. V lost 4 bases and J lost 6, with 17 bases in between. In germline, CDR1 is SGHTS, CDR2 YDEGEE. As DNA, the CDR3 is TGTGCCAGCAGCCCGCCACTAGTACCCTTCAATGAGCAGTTCTTC. It specifies CASSPPLVPFNEQFF.

This chain uses TRBV10-1 with TRBJ2-7, with D perhaps TRBD1 (6 bases). V was shortened by 6 bases and J by 2 bases, with 29 bases between the two germline ends. Germline values: CDR1 WNHNN, CDR2 SYGVQD (reference sequence). The CDR3 loop spans 19 amino acids. The CDR3: CASSTVQHRGQTSTYEQYF. For the CDR3, the DNA is TGCGCCAGCAGCACCGTGCAACATAGAGGACAGACCTCAACCTACGAGCAGTACTTC.

The chain couples TRBV29-1 to TRBJ2-7, with D perhaps matching TRBD2 (5 bases). Germline CDR1 reads SQVTM; CDR2 reads ANQGSEA. Trimming cost V 5 bases and J 2 bases, with 13 bases left between them. The CDR3 spans 13 residues. Here the CDR3 DNA reads TGCAGCGTTAGTGGAGGATTTACCTACGAGCAGTACTTC. This gives the protein CSVSGGFTYEQYF.

The chain has TRBV11-3 and TRBJ1-1; D ambiguous. This CDR3 spans 14 amino acids. V shed 2 bases and J shed 2 bases, with 9 bases lying between them. Germline V lookup: CDR1 SGHNT, CDR2 YENEEA. CDR3 residues: CASSLSGSNTEAFF. In nucleotides, the CDR3 is TGTGCCAGCAGCTTAAGTGGTAGCAACACTGAAGCTTTCTTT.

The chain carries TRBV29-1 and TRBJ1-4; D is possibly TRBD1 (5 bases). The CDR3 runs 13 residues. Trimming removed 5 bases at V and 3 bases at J, with 10 bases between. Per the germline V gene, CDR1 is SQVTM and CDR2 is ANQGSEA. The CDR3 DNA reads as TGCAGCGTTCAGCAGGGCTCTAATGAAAAACTGTTTTTT. It is translated as CSVQQGSNEKLFF.

The rearrangement uses TRBV5-1 and TRBJ2-7; D not certain. The germline CDR1 and CDR2 sequences are SGHRS and YFSETQ. The CDR3 has 13 residues. The V gene lost 0 bases and the J gene lost 4 bases, with 8 bases spanning the gap. In DNA, the CDR3 is TGCGCCAGCAGCTTGGATAATTCTTACGAGCAGTACTTC. This sequence encodes CASSLDNSYEQYF.